This T cell receptor beta chain was sequenced during a study of T cells expressing NK-cell markers. Study background: Repertoire data for TCR beta were derived from sorted T cells (CD3+CD56+NKG2C+, CD3+CD56+NKG2C- and CD3+CD56-NKG2C+). Within the sequenced cohort of eight donors, seven exhibited HCMV seropositivity and one was seronegative. General study results and limits: There remained a lack of clarity about HCMV specificity of expanded NKG2C+ T cell clones. The CD3+CD56-NKG2C+ fraction of a handful of donors was also led by these clonotypes.

Note on this clonotype: The antigen is not known.

Reprocessing the 5' RACE reads, TCRdb reports a single entry for every CDR3 protein and omits DNA. This sample's clone table lists around 550,000 distinct CDR3 sequences. The CDR3 covers 14 residues. Germline assignment: CDR1 LGHDT and CDR2 YNNKEL (reference sequence). This chain links TRBV3-1 with TRBJ2-5; TCRdb selects TRBD2, and the lack of DNA leaves this call unchecked. The clonotype comes from a man aged 18 to 30 in good health. Sequencing input: blood T cells: a sorted CD56 or NKG2C T cell subset, CD4+ or CD8+ T cells, or bulk PBMC T cells (not recorded which). The CDR3 loop is CASSQSAGSETQYF.